The clone carrying this T cell receptor beta chain was picked up many times. The antigen remains unidentified. This entry comes from a study of T cells in Graves' hyperthyroidism and ophthalmopathy. Study-level findings and limits: Ophthalmopathy was separated from stable hyperthyroidism by a 13 V-J model.

Germline V lookup: CDR1 KGHSH, CDR2 LQKENI. The CDR3 runs to 17 residues. After removal of 2 bases from V and 4 bases from J, the junction contained 9 bases not matched to a gene. TCR beta CDR3 regions were amplified from RNA. The primer set for the first-round RT-PCR of the TCR CDR3 was HTBI. From the multiplex PCR reads, TCRdb called clonotypes with MiXCR, one entry per CDR3 protein. The sample includes some 370,000 distinct CDR3 sequences, 17% of them seen just once. Diagnoses rested on clinical symptoms, serum thyroxine and TRAb, thyroid ultrasound and orbital computed tomography. The sequencing sample was made of blood. The source of this sequence is a woman aged 25-40 years with Graves' hyperthyroidism that later progressed to Graves' ophthalmopathy. V gene TRBV18 combines with J gene TRBJ2-1; the match to TRBD2 covers 9 bases. CDR3 protein: CASSPSGTSFEYNEQFF. The CDR3, as DNA: TGTGCCAGCTCACCATCCGGGACTAGCTTTGAATACAATGAGCAGTTCTTC.